A selection of T cell receptor beta chains follows, all from one sample in a study of beta chain features in type 1 diabetes. The assay was immunoSEQ multiplex PCR, and TCRdb's table has in-frame clones only and misses some. Of under 550,000 clones listed, about 10% are singletons. Sequencing input: naive CD4+ T cells from blood. Source of these receptors: a woman aged 18-29 years in good health. Both conserved end residues are part of each CDR3. Each record gives: J gene, D gene, clone size, V gene, CDR3 protein, CDR3 DNA. The D gene is left open where the match is weak. Part of the rows lack a size; the others show once, few, many or a class for expanded clones.

TRBJ1-1,TRBD1,few,TRBV4-3,CASGTGAEAFF,TGCGCCAGCGGGACAGGGGCTGAAGCTTTCTTT
TRBJ2-6,TRBD1,few,TRBV7-9,CATRDSQSGANVLTF,TGTGCCACCCGGGACAGCCAATCTGGGGCCAACGTCCTGACTTTC
TRBJ2-1,.,.,TRBV29-1,CSAHLSRGEFYNEQFF,TGCAGCGCACATTTATCTAGAGGAGAATTCTACAATGAGCAGTTCTTC
TRBJ2-3,TRBD2,.,TRBV11-2,CASSLGLADRTDTQYF,TGTGCCAGCAGCTTAGGACTAGCGGATCGCACAGATACGCAGTATTTT
TRBJ1-2,.,few,TRBV18,CASYSDGYTF,TGTGCCAGCTACAGTGACGGCTACACCTTC
TRBJ1-5,.,few,TRBV4-1,CASSQDRGLTSNQPQHF,TGCGCCAGCAGCCAAGATAGGGGCCTCACCAGCAATCAGCCCCAGCATTTT
TRBJ2-2,TRBD1,few,TRBV5-4,CASSPAGGNTGELFF,TGTGCCAGCAGCCCTGCAGGGGGCAACACCGGGGAGCTGTTTTTT
TRBJ2-3,.,.,TRBV5-1,CASSLAQSTDTQYF,TGCGCCAGCAGCTTGGCCCAGAGCACAGATACGCAGTATTTT
TRBJ1-1,TRBD1,.,TRBV28,CASRPGQGMNTEAFF,TGTGCCAGCAGGCCCGGACAGGGGATGAACACTGAAGCTTTCTTT
TRBJ2-5,.,few,TRBV28,CASRSGGRETQYF,TGTGCCAGCAGGAGTGGGGGACGAGAGACCCAGTACTTC
TRBJ2-5,.,.,TRBV2,CASTPGGAQTQYF,TGTGCCAGCACCCCAGGGGGGGCACAGACCCAGTACTTC
TRBJ2-2,.,.,TRBV5-4,CASSSATGTPTGELFF,TGTGCCAGCAGCTCCGCGACCGGGACTCCCACCGGGGAGCTGTTTTTT
TRBJ2-5,.,.,TRBV20-1,CSASTTQTQYF,TGCAGTGCTAGCACGACGCAGACCCAGTACTTC
TRBJ2-2,.,many,TRBV30,CAWRPAAGELFF,TGTGCCTGGAGACCCGCGGCCGGGGAGCTGTTTTTT
TRBJ2-5,.,few,TRBV29-1,CSVETGSETQYF,TGCAGCGTTGAAACTGGTTCAGAGACCCAGTACTTC
TRBJ1-1,TRBD1,.,TRBV5-1,CASSLGQGNWNTEAFF,TGCGCCAGCAGCTTGGGACAGGGTAATTGGAACACTGAAGCTTTCTTT
TRBJ2-7,.,few,TRBV7-9,CASSLRGGTYEQYF,TGTGCCAGCAGCTTACGAGGGGGGACCTACGAGCAGTACTTC
TRBJ2-1,.,.,TRBV5-6,CASSFMVYEQFF,TGTGCCAGCAGCTTTATGGTCTATGAGCAGTTCTTC
TRBJ2-1,.,few,TRBV11-2,CASSLVARDFYNEQFF,TGTGCCAGCAGCTTAGTCGCCCGGGACTTCTACAATGAGCAGTTCTTC
TRBJ2-5,.,few,TRBV4-3,CASSPNHRLTLGTQYF,TGCGCCAGCAGCCCAAATCACCGACTGACGTTAGGGACCCAGTACTTC
TRBJ1-3,.,.,TRBV2,CASSETGIGNTIYF,TGTGCCAGCAGTGAAACCGGTATTGGTAACACCATATATTTT
TRBJ2-5,.,.,TRBV29-1,CSFQGGEETQYF,TGCAGCTTCCAGGGGGGGGAGGAGACCCAGTACTTC
TRBJ2-7,.,few,TRBV6-1,CASRNRDFSYEQYF,TGTGCCAGCAGGAACCGGGACTTTTCCTACGAGCAGTACTTC
TRBJ1-2,TRBD1,.,TRBV4-1,CASSPTVTGGPYGYTF,TGCGCCAGCAGCCCTACCGTGACAGGGGGCCCCTATGGCTACACCTTC